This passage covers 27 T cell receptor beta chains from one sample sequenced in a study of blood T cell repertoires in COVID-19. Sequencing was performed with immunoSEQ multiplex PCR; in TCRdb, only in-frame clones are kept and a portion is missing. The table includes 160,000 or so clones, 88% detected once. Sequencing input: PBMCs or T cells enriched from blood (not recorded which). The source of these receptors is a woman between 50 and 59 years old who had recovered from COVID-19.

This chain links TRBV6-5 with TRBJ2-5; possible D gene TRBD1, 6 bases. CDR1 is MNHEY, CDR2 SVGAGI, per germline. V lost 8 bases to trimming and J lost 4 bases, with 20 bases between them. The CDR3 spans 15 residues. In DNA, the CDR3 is TGTGCCAGCTCACCGGGACGTAAAGGGGGAGAGACCCAGTACTTC. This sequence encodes CASSPGRKGGETQYF.

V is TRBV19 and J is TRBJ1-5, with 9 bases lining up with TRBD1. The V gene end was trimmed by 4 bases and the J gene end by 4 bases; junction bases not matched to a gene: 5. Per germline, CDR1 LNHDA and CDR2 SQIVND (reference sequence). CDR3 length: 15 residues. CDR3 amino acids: CASSKQGAWNQPQHF. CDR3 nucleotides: TGTGCCAGTAGTAAACAGGGGGCATGGAATCAGCCCCAGCATTTT.

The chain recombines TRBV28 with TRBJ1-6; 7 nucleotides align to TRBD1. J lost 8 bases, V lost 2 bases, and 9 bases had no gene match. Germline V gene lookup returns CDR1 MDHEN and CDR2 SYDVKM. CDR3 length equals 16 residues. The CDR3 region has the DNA TGTGCCAGCAGTTTAGGCGAGACAGGGAACCATTCACCCCTCCACTTT. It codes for CASSLGETGNHSPLHF.

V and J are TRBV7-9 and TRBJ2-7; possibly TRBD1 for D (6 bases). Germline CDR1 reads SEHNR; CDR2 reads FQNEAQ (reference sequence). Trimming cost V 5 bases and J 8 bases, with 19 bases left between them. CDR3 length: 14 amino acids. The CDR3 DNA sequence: TGTGCCAGCAGCCTGGACAGCCGCGACTGGAAGCAGTACTTC. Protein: CASSLDSRDWKQYF.

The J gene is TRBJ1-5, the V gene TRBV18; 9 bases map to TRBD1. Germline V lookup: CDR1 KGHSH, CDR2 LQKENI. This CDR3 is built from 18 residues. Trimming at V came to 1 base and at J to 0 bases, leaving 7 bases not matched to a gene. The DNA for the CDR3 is TGTGCCAGCTCACCACGGACAGGGGAGCGGTATAGCAATCAGCCCCAGCATTTT. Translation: CASSPRTGERYSNQPQHF.

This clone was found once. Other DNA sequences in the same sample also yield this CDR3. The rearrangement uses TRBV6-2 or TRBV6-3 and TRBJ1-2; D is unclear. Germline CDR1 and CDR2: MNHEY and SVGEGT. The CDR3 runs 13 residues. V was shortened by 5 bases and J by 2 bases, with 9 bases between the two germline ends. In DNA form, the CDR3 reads TGTGCCAGCAGTCCAGACACCAACTATGGCTACACCTTC. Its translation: CASSPDTNYGYTF.

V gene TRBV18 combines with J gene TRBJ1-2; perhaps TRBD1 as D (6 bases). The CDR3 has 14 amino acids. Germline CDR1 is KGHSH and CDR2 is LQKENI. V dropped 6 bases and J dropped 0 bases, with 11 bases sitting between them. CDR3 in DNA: TGTGCCAGCTCGCAGGGGTTAGCTAACTATGGCTACACCTTC. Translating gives CASSQGLANYGYTF.

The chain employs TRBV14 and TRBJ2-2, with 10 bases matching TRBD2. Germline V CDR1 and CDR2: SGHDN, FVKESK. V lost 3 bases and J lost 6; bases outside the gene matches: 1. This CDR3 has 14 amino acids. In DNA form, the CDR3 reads TGTGCCAGCAGCCAGGGACTAGCGCCCGGGGAGCTGTTTTTT. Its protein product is CASSQGLAPGELFF. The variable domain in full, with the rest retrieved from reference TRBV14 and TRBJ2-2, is EAGVTQFPSHSVIEKGQTVTLRCDPISGHDNLYWYRRVMGKEIKFLLHFVKESKQDESGMPNNRFLAERTGGTYSTLKVQPAELEDSGVYFCASSQGLAPGELFFGEGSRLTVL.

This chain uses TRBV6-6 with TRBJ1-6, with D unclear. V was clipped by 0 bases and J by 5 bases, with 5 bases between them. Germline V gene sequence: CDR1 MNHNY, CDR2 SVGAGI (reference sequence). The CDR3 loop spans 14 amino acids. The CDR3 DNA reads TGTGCCAGCAGTTACTCGCAGGATAATTCACCCCTCCACTTT. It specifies CASSYSQDNSPLHF.

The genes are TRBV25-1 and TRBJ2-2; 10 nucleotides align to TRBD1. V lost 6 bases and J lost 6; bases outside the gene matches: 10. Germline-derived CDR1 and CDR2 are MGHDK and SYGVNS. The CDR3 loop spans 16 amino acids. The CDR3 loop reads CASRPPGQGFAGELFF. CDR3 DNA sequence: TGTGCCAGCAGACCTCCGGGACAGGGGTTTGCCGGGGAGCTGTTTTTT. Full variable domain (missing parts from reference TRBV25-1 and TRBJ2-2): EADIYQTPRYLVIGTGKKITLECSQTMGHDKMYWYQQDPGMELHLIHYSYGVNSTEKGDLSSESTVSRIRTEHFPLTLESARPSHTSQYLCASRPPGQGFAGELFFGEGSRLTVL.

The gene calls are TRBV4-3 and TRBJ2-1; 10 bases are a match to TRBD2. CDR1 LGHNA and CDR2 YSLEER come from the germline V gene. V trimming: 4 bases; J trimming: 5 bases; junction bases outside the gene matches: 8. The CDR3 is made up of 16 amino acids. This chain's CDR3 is CASSRDSGGLDNEQFF. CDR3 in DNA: TGCGCCAGCAGCCGGGATAGCGGGGGGCTGGACAATGAGCAGTTCTTC.

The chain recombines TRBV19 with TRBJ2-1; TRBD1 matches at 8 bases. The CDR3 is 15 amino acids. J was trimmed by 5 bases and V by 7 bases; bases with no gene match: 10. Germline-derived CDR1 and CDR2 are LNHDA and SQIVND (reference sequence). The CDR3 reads CASNAGQGPNNEQFF. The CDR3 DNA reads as TGTGCCAGTAACGCCGGACAGGGCCCCAACAATGAGCAGTTCTTC.

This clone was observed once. CDR3 nucleotides: TGCGCCAGCAGCCAGGGTCTAGCGGGGGGCCAAACAACCTACGAGCAGTACTTC. Translation: CASSQGLAGGQTTYEQYF. This rearrangement joins TRBV4-1 to TRBJ2-7; TRBD2 agrees at 11 bases. CDR3 length equals 18 residues. The junction had 12 bases not matched to a gene; V was cut back by 3 bases and J by 2 bases. Germline-derived CDR1 and CDR2 are MGHRA and YSYEKL.

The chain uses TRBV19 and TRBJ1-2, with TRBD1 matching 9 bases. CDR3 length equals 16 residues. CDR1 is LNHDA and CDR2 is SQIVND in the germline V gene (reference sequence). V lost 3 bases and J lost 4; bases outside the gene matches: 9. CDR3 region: CASSMYGTGFVYGYTF. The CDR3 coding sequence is TGTGCCAGTAGTATGTACGGGACAGGGTTTGTCTATGGCTACACCTTC.

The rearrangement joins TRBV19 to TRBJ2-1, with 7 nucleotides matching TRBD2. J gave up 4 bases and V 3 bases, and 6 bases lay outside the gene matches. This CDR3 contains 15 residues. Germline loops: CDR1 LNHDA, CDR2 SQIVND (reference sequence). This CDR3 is CASSILWGGYNEQFF. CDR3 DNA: TGTGCCAGTAGTATTCTCTGGGGGGGATACAATGAGCAGTTCTTC. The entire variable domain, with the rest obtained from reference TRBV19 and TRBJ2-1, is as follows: DGGITQSPKYLFRKEGQNVTLSCEQNLNHDAMYWYRQDPGQGLRLIYYSQIVNDFQKGDIAEGYSVSREKKESFPLTVTSAQKNPTAFYLCASSILWGGYNEQFFGPGTRLTVL.

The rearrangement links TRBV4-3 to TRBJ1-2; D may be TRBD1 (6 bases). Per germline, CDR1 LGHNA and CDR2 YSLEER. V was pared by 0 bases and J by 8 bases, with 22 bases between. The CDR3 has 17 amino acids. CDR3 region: CASSQDRTGSFQAGYTF. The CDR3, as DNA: TGCGCCAGCAGCCAAGATCGTACAGGGAGTTTCCAAGCGGGCTACACCTTC.

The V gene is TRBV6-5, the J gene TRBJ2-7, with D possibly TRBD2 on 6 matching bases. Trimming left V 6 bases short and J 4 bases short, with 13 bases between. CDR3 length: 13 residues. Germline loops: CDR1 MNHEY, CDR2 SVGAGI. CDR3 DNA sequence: TGTGCCAGCAGGGCCTCGGGGGAGTACGAGCAGTACTTC. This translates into CASRASGEYEQYF.

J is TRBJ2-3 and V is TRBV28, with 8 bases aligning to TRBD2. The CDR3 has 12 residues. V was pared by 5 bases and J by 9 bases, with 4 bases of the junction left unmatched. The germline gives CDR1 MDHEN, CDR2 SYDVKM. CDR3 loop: CASSPGLETQYF. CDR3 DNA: TGTGCCAGCAGTCCGGGACTAGAAACGCAGTATTTT.

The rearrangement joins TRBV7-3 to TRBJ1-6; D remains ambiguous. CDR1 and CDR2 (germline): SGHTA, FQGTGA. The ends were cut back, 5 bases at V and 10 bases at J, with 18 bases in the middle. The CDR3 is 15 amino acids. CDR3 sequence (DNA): TGTGCCAGCAGCCGCTCGGGGTCCCATGGGTCACCCCTCCACTTT. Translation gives CASSRSGSHGSPLHF.

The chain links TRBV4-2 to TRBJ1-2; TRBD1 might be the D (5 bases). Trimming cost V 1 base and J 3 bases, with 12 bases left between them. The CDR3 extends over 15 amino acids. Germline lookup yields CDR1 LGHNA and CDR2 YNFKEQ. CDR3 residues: CASSQGSGQDYGYTF. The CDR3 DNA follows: TGTGCCAGCAGCCAAGGGTCAGGGCAGGACTATGGCTACACCTTC.

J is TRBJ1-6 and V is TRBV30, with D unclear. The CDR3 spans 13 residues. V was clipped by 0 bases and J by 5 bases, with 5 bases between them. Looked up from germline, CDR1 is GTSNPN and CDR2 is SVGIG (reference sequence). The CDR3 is CAWSVQHNSPLHF. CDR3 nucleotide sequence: TGTGCCTGGAGTGTACAGCATAATTCACCCCTCCACTTT. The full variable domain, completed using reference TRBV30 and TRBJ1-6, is SQTIHQWPATLVQPVGSPLSLECTVEGTSNPNLYWYRQAAGRGLQLLFYSVGIGQISSEVPQNLSASRPQDRQFILSSKKLLLSDSGFYLCAWSVQHNSPLHFGNGTRLTVT.

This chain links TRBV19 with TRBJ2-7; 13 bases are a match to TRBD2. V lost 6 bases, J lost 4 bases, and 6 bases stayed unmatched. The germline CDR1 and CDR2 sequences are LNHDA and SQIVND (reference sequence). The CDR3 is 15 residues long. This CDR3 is CASSRGTSGNYEQYF. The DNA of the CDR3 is TGTGCCAGTAGCCGAGGGACTAGCGGGAATTACGAGCAGTACTTC.

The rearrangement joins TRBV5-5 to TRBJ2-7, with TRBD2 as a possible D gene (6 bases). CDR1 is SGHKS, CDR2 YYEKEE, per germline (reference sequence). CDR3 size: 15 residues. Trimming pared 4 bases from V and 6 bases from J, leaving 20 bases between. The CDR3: CASSAAGTGLGEQYF. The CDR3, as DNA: TGTGCCAGCAGCGCGGCCGGGACGGGACTTGGCGAGCAGTACTTC.

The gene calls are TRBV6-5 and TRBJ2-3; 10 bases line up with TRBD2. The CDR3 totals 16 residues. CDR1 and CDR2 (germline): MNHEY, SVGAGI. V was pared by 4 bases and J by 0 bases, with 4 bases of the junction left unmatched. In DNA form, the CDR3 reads TGTGCCAGCAGTTCGGGACTAGCGAAGAGCACAGATACGCAGTATTTT. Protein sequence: CASSSGLAKSTDTQYF.

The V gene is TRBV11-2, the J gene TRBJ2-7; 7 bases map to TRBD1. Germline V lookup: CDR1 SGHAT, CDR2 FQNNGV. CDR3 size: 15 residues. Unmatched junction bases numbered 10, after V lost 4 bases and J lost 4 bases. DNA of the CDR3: TGTGCCAGCAGCTCCCTCGTGACAGGGTCGTACGAGCAGTACTTC. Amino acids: CASSSLVTGSYEQYF.

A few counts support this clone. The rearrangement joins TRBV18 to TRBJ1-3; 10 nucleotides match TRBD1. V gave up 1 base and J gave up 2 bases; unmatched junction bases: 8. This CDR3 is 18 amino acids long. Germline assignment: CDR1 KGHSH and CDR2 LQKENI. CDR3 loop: CASSPLGTGDQPGNTIYF. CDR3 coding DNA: TGTGCCAGCTCACCACTTGGGACAGGGGATCAGCCTGGAAACACCATATATTTT.

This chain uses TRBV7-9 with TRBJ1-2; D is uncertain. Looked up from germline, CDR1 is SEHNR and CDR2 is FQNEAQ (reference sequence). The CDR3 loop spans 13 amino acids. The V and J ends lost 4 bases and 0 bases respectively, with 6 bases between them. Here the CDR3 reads CASSSEPNYGYTF. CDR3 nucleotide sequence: TGTGCCAGCAGCTCGGAGCCTAACTATGGCTACACCTTC.